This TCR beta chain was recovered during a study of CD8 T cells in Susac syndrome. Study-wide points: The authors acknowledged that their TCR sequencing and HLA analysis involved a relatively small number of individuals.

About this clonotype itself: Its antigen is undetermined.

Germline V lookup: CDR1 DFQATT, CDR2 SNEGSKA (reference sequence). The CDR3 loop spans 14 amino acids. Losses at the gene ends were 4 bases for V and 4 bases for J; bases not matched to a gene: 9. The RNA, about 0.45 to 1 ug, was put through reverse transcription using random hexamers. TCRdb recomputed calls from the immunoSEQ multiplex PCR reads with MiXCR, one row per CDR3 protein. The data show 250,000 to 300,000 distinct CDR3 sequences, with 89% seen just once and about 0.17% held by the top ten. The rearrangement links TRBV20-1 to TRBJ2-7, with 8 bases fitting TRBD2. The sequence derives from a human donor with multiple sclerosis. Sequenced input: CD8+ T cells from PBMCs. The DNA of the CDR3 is TGCAGTGCTATTAGCGGGGCGACCCTTTACGAGCAGTACTTC. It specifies CSAISGATLYEQYF.